This T cell receptor beta chain came from a study of blood T cell repertoires in COVID-19. Across the whole study: COVID-19 samples from acute and convalescent phases originated in the United States, Italy and Spain. The cDNA or gDNA used as material had been derived from T cells, B-cell-depleted T cells, or PBMCs.

This CDR3 has 14 residues. Deletions cut 4 bases from V and 7 bases from J, with 13 bases between. Germline values: CDR1 MNHEY, CDR2 SMNVEV (reference sequence). Participants reported their clinical history, and cohort assignment relied on those reports. Recovered status applied to Cohort 3 donors who had two consecutive negative PCRs. It also applied to those with clearance or with symptom resolution. The table came from immunoSEQ multiplex PCR; TCRdb's copy has only in-frame clones and leaves some out. The repertoire includes about 320,000 clones, around 86% of them detected once, and approximately 5.5% sits in the top ten.

The sequenced sample consisted of PBMCs or T cells enriched from blood (not recorded which). This TCR came from a man aged 60-69 years who had recovered from COVID-19. The rearrangement joins TRBV27 to TRBJ2-2, with TRBD2 as a possible D gene (5 bases). This CDR3 is CASSSGGYDGELFF. The DNA of the CDR3 is TGTGCCAGCAGTTCCGGCGGGTACGACGGGGAGCTGTTTTTT.